These 11 T cell receptor beta chains originate from one sample sequenced in a study of blood T cells in healthy people across ages. A second PCR, run for roughly 7 to 11 cycles, used a sample-barcoded 5' primer plus a J-beta primer mix. TCRdb itself ran the 5' RACE reads through MiXCR, one entry per CDR3 protein. This sample yields 1.5 million to 2 million distinct CDR3 sequences, of which 49% are seen a single time; roughly 2.1% belongs to the top ten. Sequencing was performed on blood. The receptors originated from a woman between 40 and 50 years old in good health.

This clonotype turned up a few times. The chain employs TRBV12-3 or TRBV12-4 and TRBJ2-5; unclear D gene. V lost 1 base to trimming and J lost 3 bases, with 6 bases between them. This CDR3 has 13 amino acids. CDR3 DNA: TGTGCCAGCAGTTTAGGGATTGAAGAGACCCAGTACTTC. It encodes CASSLGIEETQYF.

V is TRBV7-2 and J is TRBJ2-7, with D unresolved. The CDR3 has 13 residues. The V and J ends lost 1 base and 5 bases respectively, with 9 bases between them. CDR1 and CDR2 (germline): SGHTA, FQGNSA. CDR3 in DNA: TGTGCCAGCAGCTTAGTATCCCTTCACGAGCAGTACTTC. Its protein product is CASSLVSLHEQYF.

This clonotype has just one count. In DNA form, the CDR3 reads TGCGCCAGCAGCTTGAGGCCAGGGGCAGGTGAGCAGTTCTTC. It translates to CASSLRPGAGEQFF. The chain couples TRBV5-1 to TRBJ2-1, with a tentative D call TRBD1 (6 bases). The CDR3 contains 14 residues. Trimming removed 1 base from V and 9 bases from J, with 14 bases in between. Per germline, CDR1 SGHRS and CDR2 YFSETQ.

This chain links TRBV15 with TRBJ2-7; no reliable D call. In germline, CDR1 is LNHNV, CDR2 YYDKDF (reference sequence). The CDR3 has 14 amino acids. With 5 bases removed from V and 0 bases from J, the gap between germline ends came to 11 bases. The CDR3: CATSGSLSSYEQYF. For the CDR3, the DNA is TGTGCCACCAGCGGGTCTCTAAGCTCCTACGAGCAGTACTTC.

This chain links TRBV3-1 with TRBJ2-3; 7 nucleotides match TRBD2. Germline trimming cut 4 bases from V and 0 bases from J; bases unmatched to any gene: 7. Germline CDR1 LGHDT, CDR2 YNNKEL (reference sequence). The CDR3 sequence is 16 residues long. The CDR3 DNA sequence: TGTGCCAGCAGCCGCTCCCTAGCGGCCAGCACAGATACGCAGTATTTT. As protein: CASSRSLAASTDTQYF.

The chain has TRBV4-2 and TRBJ2-7; D gene uncertain. Germline V CDR1 and CDR2: LGHNA, YNFKEQ. V lost 1 base and J lost 4, with 14 bases in between. This CDR3 has 15 residues. DNA of the CDR3: TGTGCCAGCAGCCAAGTCGTCGGACCAGATTACGAGCAGTACTTC. It translates to CASSQVVGPDYEQYF.

This chain connects TRBV29-1 to TRBJ2-1; D perhaps matches TRBD2 (6 bases). Germline V CDR1 and CDR2: SQVTM, ANQGSEA. This CDR3 has 16 amino acids. V lost 5 bases to trimming and J lost 3 bases, with 20 bases between them. CDR3 sequence (DNA): TGCAGCGTTCAAGGATCAGGACGGGGGAGCTACAATGAGCAGTTCTTC. Amino acid sequence: CSVQGSGRGSYNEQFF.

This clonotype is a singleton in its sample. The chain joins TRBV7-3 to TRBJ2-1, with D perhaps assigned TRBD1 or TRBD2 (5 bases each). V shed 1 base and J shed 10 bases, with 11 bases lying between them. The CDR3 is made up of 13 amino acids. The germline CDR1 and CDR2 sequences are SGHTA and FQGTGA. The CDR3 bases are TGTGCCAGCAGCTTAAATTCGGGGACGGAGCAGTTCTTC. This sequence encodes CASSLNSGTEQFF.

This clonotype was observed a handful of times. The V call is TRBV29-1, the J call TRBJ1-2, with TRBD1 matching 7 bases. V shed 5 bases and J 8 bases; nucleotides not matched to a gene: 5. The germline gives CDR1 SQVTM, CDR2 ANQGSEA. The CDR3 totals 11 residues. The CDR3 sequence is CSVWTGEGYTF. The DNA for the CDR3 is TGCAGCGTTTGGACAGGAGAAGGCTACACCTTC. The variable domain in full, completed from reference TRBV29-1 and TRBJ1-2, reads SAVISQKPSRDICQRGTSLTIQCQVDSQVTMMFWYRQQPGQSLTLIATANQGSEATYESGFVIDKFPISRPNLTFSTLTVSNMSPEDSSIYLCSVWTGEGYTFGSGTRLTVV.

The chain recombines TRBV9 with TRBJ2-5; either TRBD1 or TRBD2 may fit D (6 bases each). This CDR3 region has 15 residues. Germline lookup yields CDR1 SGDLS and CDR2 YYNGEE. V was trimmed by 5 bases and J by 11 bases, leaving 25 bases between them. CDR3 DNA sequence: TGTGCCAGCAGTCAAGCGGGCTTACAGGGCGATGAGCAGTACTTC. It yields the protein CASSQAGLQGDEQYF.

Concerning this clonotype itself: This may come from a read error, since a much larger clone is one base off. The genes are TRBV7-2 and TRBJ1-5, with D possibly matching TRBD1 (6 bases). Germline CDR1 SGHTA, CDR2 FQGNSA. Trimming stripped 4 bases from V and 2 bases from J, with 9 bases between. CDR3 length: 14 residues. This chain's CDR3 is CASSSAGGNQPQHF. For the CDR3, the DNA is TGTGCCAGCAGCTCAGCAGGGGGCAATCAGCCCCAGCATTTT.